These T cell receptor beta chains were read from a single sample in a study of blood T cell repertoires in COVID-19. Generated by immunoSEQ multiplex PCR, the TCRdb table keeps only in-frame clones and is missing some. The sample yields 200,000 or so clones, over 70% seen once. Sequencing was done on a sample of peripheral blood. The receptors stem from a man aged 60 to 75 with active or convalescent COVID-19. Both conserved end residues are part of each CDR3. Fields, in order: clone size, J gene, D gene, V gene, CDR3 protein, CDR3 DNA. A D gene is named only where the DNA matches it firmly. Clone size is stated in some rows and not others, as once, few, many or a class when expanded.

clone_size: NA; j_call: TRBJ2-1; d_call: TRBD2; v_call: TRBV7-9; cdr3_aa: CASSWAGGPYEQFF; cdr3_nt: TGTGCCAGCAGCTGGGCGGGAGGGCCGTATGAGCAGTTCTTC
clone_size: few; j_call: TRBJ2-6; d_call: NA; v_call: TRBV15; cdr3_aa: CATSSLASSGANVLTF; cdr3_nt: TGTGCCACCAGCAGCCTCGCCAGCTCTGGGGCCAACGTCCTGACTTTC
clone_size: NA; j_call: TRBJ2-5; d_call: TRBD2; v_call: TRBV7-3; cdr3_aa: CASSLGLAGGRETQYF; cdr3_nt: TGTGCCAGCAGCTTAGGGCTAGCGGGAGGACGGGAGACCCAGTACTTC
clone_size: NA; j_call: TRBJ1-2; d_call: NA; v_call: TRBV7-2; cdr3_aa: CASSLGLLWGYTF; cdr3_nt: TGTGCCAGCAGCTTAGGCCTTCTATGGGGCTACACCTTC
clone_size: NA; j_call: TRBJ2-7; d_call: TRBD2; v_call: TRBV4-2; cdr3_aa: CASSQVTGGNHEQYF; cdr3_nt: TGTGCCAGCAGCCAAGTGACGGGAGGCAACCACGAGCAGTACTTC
clone_size: NA; j_call: TRBJ2-3; d_call: NA; v_call: TRBV28; cdr3_aa: CASRLTDTQYF; cdr3_nt: TGTGCCAGCAGACTCACAGATACGCAGTATTTT
clone_size: NA; j_call: TRBJ1-5; d_call: NA; v_call: TRBV3-1/TRBV3-2; cdr3_aa: CASSHQGSQPQHF; cdr3_nt: TGTGCCAGCAGCCACCAGGGCAGTCAGCCCCAGCATTTT
clone_size: once; j_call: TRBJ1-6; d_call: NA; v_call: TRBV11-2; cdr3_aa: CASTSNRHYNSPLHF; cdr3_nt: TGTGCCAGCACCTCGAACAGACACTATAATTCACCCCTCCACTTT
clone_size: NA; j_call: TRBJ1-2; d_call: NA; v_call: TRBV2; cdr3_aa: CASSDPGQSYGYTF; cdr3_nt: TGTGCCAGCAGTGACCCGGGACAAAGCTATGGCTACACCTTC
clone_size: NA; j_call: TRBJ2-3; d_call: NA; v_call: TRBV4-3; cdr3_aa: CASSQDSRTDTQYF; cdr3_nt: TGCGCCAGCAGCCAAGATAGCCGCACAGATACGCAGTATTTT
clone_size: NA; j_call: TRBJ2-7; d_call: NA; v_call: TRBV10-2; cdr3_aa: CASSGAYEQYF; cdr3_nt: TGCGCCAGCAGTGGAGCTTACGAGCAGTACTTC
clone_size: NA; j_call: TRBJ1-2; d_call: TRBD1; v_call: TRBV12-3/TRBV12-4; cdr3_aa: CASSRQGVGGYTF; cdr3_nt: TGTGCCAGCAGCCGACAGGGGGTGGGCGGCTACACCTTC
clone_size: NA; j_call: TRBJ1-5; d_call: NA; v_call: TRBV4-1; cdr3_aa: CASSPNPAREDQPQHF; cdr3_nt: TGCGCCAGCAGCCCAAACCCCGCGAGGGAAGATCAGCCCCAGCATTTT
clone_size: NA; j_call: TRBJ2-2; d_call: TRBD2; v_call: TRBV19; cdr3_aa: CASSTGLAYTNTGELFF; cdr3_nt: TGTGCCAGTAGTACTGGACTAGCTTACACGAACACCGGGGAGCTGTTTTTT
clone_size: NA; j_call: TRBJ1-5; d_call: NA; v_call: TRBV25-1; cdr3_aa: CASSPAGWGDQPQHF; cdr3_nt: TGTGCCAGCAGTCCTGCTGGGTGGGGGGATCAGCCCCAGCATTTT
clone_size: NA; j_call: TRBJ2-7; d_call: NA; v_call: TRBV7-9; cdr3_aa: CASSRFPSEYEQYF; cdr3_nt: TGTGCCAGCAGCCGATTCCCTAGCGAATACGAGCAGTACTTC
clone_size: NA; j_call: TRBJ1-5; d_call: NA; v_call: TRBV5-6; cdr3_aa: CASSHEGVQPQHF; cdr3_nt: TGTGCCAGCAGCCATGAGGGCGTTCAGCCCCAGCATTTT
clone_size: NA; j_call: TRBJ2-7; d_call: NA; v_call: TRBV21-1; cdr3_aa: CASSKAPRLAGAGWVPYEQYF; cdr3_nt: TGTGCCAGCAGCAAAGCCCCTCGACTAGCGGGAGCAGGTTGGGTCCCCTACGAGCAGTACTTC
clone_size: NA; j_call: TRBJ2-3; d_call: NA; v_call: TRBV11-2; cdr3_aa: CASSWTTTDTQYF; cdr3_nt: TGTGCCAGCAGCTGGACTACCACAGATACGCAGTATTTT
clone_size: NA; j_call: TRBJ1-2; d_call: NA; v_call: TRBV6-5; cdr3_aa: CASVIWRGPYGYTF; cdr3_nt: TGTGCCAGCGTCATATGGCGGGGCCCCTATGGCTACACCTTC
clone_size: NA; j_call: TRBJ2-3; d_call: TRBD2; v_call: TRBV7-3; cdr3_aa: CASSRTGGFTDTQYF; cdr3_nt: TGTGCCAGCAGCCGAACGGGAGGCTTCACAGATACGCAGTATTTT
clone_size: NA; j_call: TRBJ2-7; d_call: TRBD1; v_call: TRBV6-1; cdr3_aa: CASSEGSGTGPYEQYF; cdr3_nt: TGTGCCAGCAGTGAAGGTTCCGGGACAGGGCCCTACGAGCAGTACTTC
clone_size: NA; j_call: TRBJ1-2; d_call: NA; v_call: TRBV6-5; cdr3_aa: CASSYRGGGYTF; cdr3_nt: TGTGCCAGCAGTTACCGCGGGGGTGGCTACACCTTC
clone_size: NA; j_call: TRBJ2-3; d_call: TRBD2; v_call: TRBV5-1; cdr3_aa: CASSLGAGAGTDTQYF; cdr3_nt: TGCGCCAGCAGCTTGGGGGCGGGAGCGGGCACAGATACGCAGTATTTT
clone_size: NA; j_call: TRBJ2-1; d_call: TRBD2; v_call: TRBV11-2; cdr3_aa: CASSSMTSGRVNEQFF; cdr3_nt: TGTGCCAGCAGCTCGATGACTAGCGGGAGGGTAAATGAGCAGTTCTTC
clone_size: NA; j_call: TRBJ1-6; d_call: NA; v_call: TRBV18; cdr3_aa: CASSPQGSPLHF; cdr3_nt: TGTGCCAGCTCACCGCAGGGATCACCCCTCCACTTT
clone_size: NA; j_call: TRBJ2-5; d_call: TRBD1; v_call: TRBV5-1; cdr3_aa: CASSFDRVEETQYF; cdr3_nt: TGCGCCAGCAGTTTCGACAGGGTAGAAGAGACCCAGTACTTC
clone_size: NA; j_call: TRBJ1-2; d_call: TRBD1; v_call: TRBV6-2/TRBV6-3; cdr3_aa: CASSLTGDDYTF; cdr3_nt: TGTGCCAGCAGTTTGACAGGGGATGACTACACCTTC
clone_size: NA; j_call: TRBJ2-1; d_call: TRBD1; v_call: TRBV27; cdr3_aa: CASSSIFITGGPINEQFF; cdr3_nt: TGTGCCAGCAGTTCCATCTTTATTACAGGGGGCCCTATCAATGAGCAGTTCTTC
clone_size: NA; j_call: TRBJ2-2; d_call: TRBD1; v_call: TRBV18; cdr3_aa: CASLGQGSNTGELFF; cdr3_nt: TGTGCCAGTCTTGGACAGGGTTCGAACACCGGGGAGCTGTTTTTT
clone_size: once; j_call: TRBJ2-3; d_call: NA; v_call: TRBV24-1; cdr3_aa: CATEEPGGTDTQYF; cdr3_nt: TGTGCCACGGAGGAGCCAGGGGGCACAGATACGCAGTATTTT
clone_size: NA; j_call: TRBJ2-7; d_call: TRBD2; v_call: TRBV5-5; cdr3_aa: CASSLGREGTYEQYF; cdr3_nt: TGTGCCAGCAGCTTGGGCAGGGAGGGGACCTACGAGCAGTACTTC
clone_size: medium-sized; j_call: TRBJ1-1; d_call: NA; v_call: TRBV5-6; cdr3_aa: CASSLWGLGLKNTEAFF; cdr3_nt: TGTGCCAGCAGCTTGTGGGGCCTCGGCCTAAAGAACACTGAAGCTTTCTTT
clone_size: NA; j_call: TRBJ2-1; d_call: NA; v_call: TRBV6-5; cdr3_aa: CASSYSLASYNEQFF; cdr3_nt: TGTGCCAGCAGTTACAGCCTAGCTTCCTACAATGAGCAGTTCTTC
clone_size: once; j_call: TRBJ2-7; d_call: NA; v_call: TRBV7-2; cdr3_aa: CASSLDRGAYEQYF; cdr3_nt: TGTGCCAGCAGCTTAGACCGGGGGGCTTACGAGCAGTACTTC
clone_size: NA; j_call: TRBJ2-3; d_call: NA; v_call: TRBV29-1; cdr3_aa: CSVVSGSTDTQYF; cdr3_nt: TGCAGCGTTGTAAGCGGGAGCACAGATACGCAGTATTTT
clone_size: NA; j_call: TRBJ1-5; d_call: NA; v_call: TRBV3-1/TRBV3-2; cdr3_aa: CASSQDIQDNQPQHF; cdr3_nt: TGTGCCAGCAGCCAAGATATACAGGACAATCAGCCCCAGCATTTT
clone_size: NA; j_call: TRBJ2-7; d_call: TRBD1; v_call: TRBV19; cdr3_aa: CASSFTGATYEQYF; cdr3_nt: TGTGCCAGTTCCTTTACAGGGGCCACCTACGAGCAGTACTTC
clone_size: NA; j_call: TRBJ2-2; d_call: NA; v_call: TRBV6-5; cdr3_aa: CASSLLREAGELFF; cdr3_nt: TGTGCCAGCAGTTTACTCAGGGAGGCCGGGGAGCTGTTTTTT
clone_size: once; j_call: TRBJ2-7; d_call: TRBD1; v_call: TRBV9; cdr3_aa: CASSRGQTSYEQYF; cdr3_nt: TGTGCCAGCAGCAGGGGGCAGACCAGCTACGAGCAGTACTTC
clone_size: NA; j_call: TRBJ2-3; d_call: TRBD2; v_call: TRBV5-1; cdr3_aa: CASSPGGPSDTQYF; cdr3_nt: TGCGCCAGCAGCCCGGGAGGTCCCTCAGATACGCAGTATTTT